This TCR beta chain was identified in a study of T cell responses to AZD1222 COVID-19 vaccine. The wider study: The analysis combined second doses at about 4 or about 12 weeks. Whole-study findings and limits: Increased Spike-specific TCR breadth and depth were observed after two AZD1222 doses.

The ends were cut back, 10 bases at V and 2 bases at J, with 9 bases in the middle. CDR1 and CDR2 (germline): ENHRY, SYGVKD. This CDR3 region has 11 residues. Profiling relied on immunoSEQ multiplex PCR, and the TCRdb table lists in-frame clones only, not all of them. The data contain about 130,000 clones, about 86% of them seen just once; the ten biggest clones take up approximately 12%. Comment on this clone: Antigen: not known.

This TCR derives from an adult in good health. This sequence joins TRBV10-3 and TRBJ2-7; perhaps TRBD1 as D (6 bases). Sequencing used peripheral blood, obtained on day 0 of AZD1222 vaccination. The CDR3 loop reads CASRTAYEQYF. The CDR3 DNA follows: TGTGCCAGCCGGACAGCCTACGAGCAGTACTTC.